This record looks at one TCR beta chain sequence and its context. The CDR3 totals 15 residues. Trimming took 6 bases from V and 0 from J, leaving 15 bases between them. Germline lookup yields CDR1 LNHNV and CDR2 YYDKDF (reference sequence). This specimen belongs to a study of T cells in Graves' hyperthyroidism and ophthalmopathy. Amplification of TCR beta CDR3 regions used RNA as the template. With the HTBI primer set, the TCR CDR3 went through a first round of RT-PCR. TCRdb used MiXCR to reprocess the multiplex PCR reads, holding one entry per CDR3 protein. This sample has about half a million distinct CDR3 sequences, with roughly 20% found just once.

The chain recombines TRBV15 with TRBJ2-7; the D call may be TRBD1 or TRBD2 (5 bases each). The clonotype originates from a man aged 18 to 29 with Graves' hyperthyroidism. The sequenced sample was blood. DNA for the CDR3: TGTGCCACCAGTCCAATGGGGGTTAGCTCCTACGAGCAGTACTTC. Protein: CATSPMGVSSYEQYF.